This TCR beta chain was identified during a study of blood T cell repertoires in COVID-19. About the research overall: From T cells, B-cell-depleted T cells, or PBMCs came the material, which was cDNA or gDNA.

Repertoires were generated with immunoSEQ multiplex PCR, while TCRdb's copy carries only in-frame clones and drops some. This sample yields under 300,000 clones, of which more than 70% are seen a single time; 2% to 2.5% belongs to the top ten. The source of this sequence is a middle-aged woman who had recovered from COVID-19. The sample was peripheral blood.

This CDR3 reads CASSEYGVRWEGPYNEQFF. DNA for the CDR3: TGTGCCAGCAGTGAATACGGGGTGAGGTGGGAGGGGCCCTACAATGAGCAGTTCTTC. The gene calls are TRBV6-1 and TRBJ2-1; 7 nucleotides align to TRBD2. The CDR3 spans 19 residues. Germline loops: CDR1 MNHNS, CDR2 SASEGT. J gave up 2 bases and V 2 bases, and 15 bases lay outside the gene matches.